These 15 T cell receptor beta chains were all obtained from the same sample, sequenced in a study of CD8 T cells in Susac syndrome. RNA totalling roughly 0.45 to 1 ug underwent reverse transcription with random hexamers. TCRdb called the immunoSEQ multiplex PCR reads again in MiXCR, with one record for every CDR3 protein. The sample gives 250,000 to 300,000 distinct CDR3 sequences, 85% of which show up once; about 0.22% is in the top ten. The sequenced sample consisted of CD8+ T cells from PBMCs. Receptor source: a human donor with multiple sclerosis.

The chain employs TRBV10-3 and TRBJ2-3; D unclear. The CDR3 is 11 residues long. Trimming stripped 6 bases from V and 4 bases from J, with 5 bases between. Germline CDR1 is ENHRY and CDR2 is SYGVKD. CDR3 bases: TGTGCCATCAGCTGGTCAGATACGCAGTATTTT. Its translation is CAISWSDTQYF.

The V and J genes are TRBV20-1 and TRBJ1-3, with 9 bases aligning to TRBD1. The CDR3 spans 15 residues. The junction had 7 bases not matched to a gene; V was cut back by 6 bases and J by 1 base. CDR1 DFQATT and CDR2 SNEGSKA come from the germline V gene (reference sequence). CDR3 nucleotides: TGCAGTGCGCGGGACAGGGAGACTTCTGGAAACACCATATATTTT. It specifies CSARDRETSGNTIYF.

The chain uses TRBV12-2 and TRBJ1-1; TRBD1 is the table's D call and was not checked against the DNA. TRBV12-2 represents a pseudogene. The CDR3 length is 13 residues. CDR3 nucleotides: TGTGCAGAGCTCGGACAGAAAAACACTGAAGCTTTCTTT. It encodes CAELGQKNTEAFF.

The chain joins TRBV25-1 to TRBJ1-1, with D possibly matching TRBD1 (5 bases). Per the germline V gene, CDR1 is MGHDK and CDR2 is SYGVNS. This CDR3 is built from 14 residues. Trimming removed 6 bases at V and 2 bases at J, with 13 bases between. CDR3 protein: CASSFGTVNTEAFF. In nucleotides, the CDR3 is TGTGCCAGCAGCTTCGGGACCGTTAACACTGAAGCTTTCTTT.

The V gene is TRBV11-2, the J gene TRBJ2-2, with D hard to call. Germline V gene data show CDR1 as SGHAT and CDR2 as FQNNGV. The CDR3 runs to 13 residues. V was clipped by 2 bases and J by 5 bases, with 6 bases between them. This CDR3 is CASSLWRTGELFF. Written as DNA, the CDR3 is TGTGCCAGCAGCTTATGGCGGACCGGGGAGCTGTTTTTT.

This CDR3 reads CASSVTLTYEQYF. Written as DNA, the CDR3 is TGCGCCAGCAGCGTGACACTGACCTACGAGCAGTACTTC. The chain employs TRBV5-1 and TRBJ2-7; no clear D gene. The CDR3 totals 13 residues. Germline values: CDR1 SGHRS, CDR2 YFSETQ. The germline V and J ends were trimmed by 4 bases and 2 bases, with 10 bases remaining between them.

This clonotype has a handful of counts. The rearrangement links TRBV6-5 to TRBJ2-5; D is undetermined. This CDR3 spans 14 amino acids. Germline V gene data show CDR1 as MNHEY and CDR2 as SVGAGI. Trimming cost V 2 bases and J 0 bases, with 7 bases left between them. The CDR3 DNA reads TGTGCCAGCAGTTACGCCGGAGACCAAGAGACCCAGTACTTC. Its translation is CASSYAGDQETQYF.

The chain combines TRBV4-3 with TRBJ2-7; TRBD2 matches 8 bases. This CDR3 contains 15 residues. CDR1 and CDR2 (germline): LGHNA, YSLEER. The J segment lost 3 bases and the V segment lost 0 bases, leaving 4 bases of the junction unmatched. The CDR3: CASSQERREDYEQYF. The CDR3 nucleotides are TGCGCCAGCAGCCAAGAACGGCGGGAGGACTACGAGCAGTACTTC.

This clonotype is a singleton in its sample. The chain is built from TRBV4-3 and TRBJ1-4; D is unresolved. Per germline, CDR1 LGHNA and CDR2 YSLEER. The CDR3 runs to 16 residues. Deletions cut 0 bases from V and 0 bases from J, with 8 bases between. CDR3 sequence reads: CASSQEISATNEKLFF. CDR3 in DNA: TGCGCCAGCAGCCAAGAGATCTCTGCAACTAATGAAAAACTGTTTTTT.

Regarding this clonotype: The junction departs from the called germline gene at one end, perhaps through a read error. The gene calls are TRBV7-7 and TRBJ2-7; tentatively, D is TRBD1 or TRBD2 (6 bases each). The CDR3 sequence is 14 residues long. CDR1 and CDR2 from the germline V gene are SSHAT and FNYEAQ (reference sequence). The chain's CDR3 is CASSLAAGAYEQYF. CDR3 in DNA: TGTGCTAGCAGCTTAGCGGCAGGGGCCTACGAGCAGTACTTC.

The chain recombines TRBV5-1 with TRBJ2-7, with D possibly TRBD1 on 6 matching bases. V was pared by 2 bases and J by 6 bases, with 18 bases between. Germline V gene sequence: CDR1 SGHRS, CDR2 YFSETQ. CDR3 length: 15 amino acids. In DNA, the CDR3 is TGCGCCAGCAGCTTCCCCAGTGTGCAGGGGTCCGAGCAGTACTTC. Translating it yields CASSFPSVQGSEQYF.

The V call is TRBV6-1, the J call TRBJ2-2; possible D gene TRBD1, 6 bases. The CDR3 runs 14 residues. V lost 5 bases and J lost 3, with 10 bases in between. The germline V gene has CDR1 MNHNS and CDR2 SASEGT. This CDR3 is CASSNRVDTGELFF. The CDR3 nucleotides are TGTGCCAGCAGTAACAGGGTAGACACCGGGGAGCTGTTTTTT.

V usage is TRBV20-1 and J usage is TRBJ2-2, with 15 bases matching TRBD2. The trim removed 1 base at V and 4 bases at J, leaving 7 bases unmatched. The CDR3 is 18 amino acids. Germline CDR1 is DFQATT and CDR2 is SNEGSKA (reference sequence). The DNA of the CDR3 is TGCAGTGCTAGAGGTGGACTAGCGGGAGGGCCGGGCACCGGGGAGCTGTTTTTT. Encoded protein: CSARGGLAGGPGTGELFF.

The gene calls are TRBV30 and TRBJ1-1; no reliable D call. In germline, CDR1 is GTSNPN, CDR2 SVGIG (reference sequence). V was pared by 4 bases and J by 1 base, with 10 bases between. The CDR3 is 13 amino acids. CDR3 residues: CAWTGVANTEAFF. The CDR3, as DNA: TGTGCCTGGACCGGCGTGGCGAACACTGAAGCTTTCTTT.

The rearrangement uses TRBV6-2 or TRBV6-3 and TRBJ1-1; D is unclear. The length of the CDR3 is 15 residues. Germline CDR1 reads MNHEY; CDR2 reads SVGEGT. V was trimmed by 2 bases and J by 2 bases, leaving 12 bases between them. CDR3 nucleotides: TGTGCCAGCAGTTACGCACGTCGACCTAACACTGAAGCTTTCTTT. Translated, it gives CASSYARRPNTEAFF.